This is a list of T cell receptor beta chains from one sample in a study of beta chain features in type 1 diabetes. Profiled with immunoSEQ multiplex PCR; TCRdb holds only in-frame clones, not every one. This sample has around 310,000 clones, with around an eighth found just once. The sequenced sample was naive CD4+ T cells from blood. The receptor source for this set is a woman aged 18-35 years with type 1 diabetes. Both conserved end residues are part of each CDR3. Fields, in order: J gene, V gene, CDR3 protein.

J: TRBJ1-1
V: TRBV30
CDR3: CAWSVRARDTEAFF

J: TRBJ2-3
V: TRBV11-2
CDR3: CASRDGSWGTDTQYF

J: TRBJ1-1
V: TRBV30
CDR3: CAWSASGKGTEAFF

J: TRBJ2-1
V: TRBV5-4
CDR3: CASSSAGTGAYNEQFF

J: TRBJ2-1
V: TRBV5-1
CDR3: CASSLGQGYNEQFF

J: TRBJ2-3
V: TRBV30
CDR3: CASTETSGRGDTQYF

J: TRBJ2-3
V: TRBV27
CDR3: CASSLKPTTDTQYF

J: TRBJ1-5
V: TRBV12-5
CDR3: CASGWYLGPQHF

J: TRBJ2-1
V: TRBV7-9
CDR3: CASSRGQGAGGKYNEQFF

J: TRBJ2-1
V: TRBV19
CDR3: CASSGRTGDKEFF

J: TRBJ1-2
V: TRBV28
CDR3: CASKTGANYGYTF

J: TRBJ2-7
V: TRBV7-2
CDR3: CASTPVVARSAEQYF

J: TRBJ2-7
V: TRBV6-5
CDR3: CASRRLAESSYEQYF

J: TRBJ1-2
V: TRBV7-2
CDR3: CASSLDRAYGYTF

J: TRBJ2-1
V: TRBV27
CDR3: CASSLREGSYNEQFF

J: TRBJ1-2
V: TRBV7-9
CDR3: CASSLIVQGAGGYTF

J: TRBJ1-5
V: TRBV18
CDR3: CASSPGQGGNQPQHF

J: TRBJ1-5
V: TRBV29-1
CDR3: CSVEVTFEPGQPQHF

J: TRBJ1-2
V: TRBV6-1
CDR3: CASTDSRGGYTF

J: TRBJ2-1
V: TRBV7-2
CDR3: CASSLAGQGGGNEQFF

J: TRBJ1-5
V: TRBV4-1
CDR3: CASSRMSGQGVGQPQHF

J: TRBJ1-1
V: TRBV7-3
CDR3: CASSSTPTGVYNTEAFF

J: TRBJ2-3
V: TRBV5-6
CDR3: CASSLTGVLSDTQYF

J: TRBJ1-4
V: TRBV30
CDR3: CAWSVSRTSFNEKLFF

J: TRBJ2-1
V: TRBV1
CDR3: CTSARAGEQFF

J: TRBJ2-3
V: TRBV15
CDR3: CATSRGSSGRTSSTDTQYF

J: TRBJ1-2
V: TRBV7-9
CDR3: CASSPTQGGYTF

J: TRBJ2-1
V: TRBV6-1
CDR3: CASSAQPGQGFNEQFF

J: TRBJ2-3
V: TRBV29-1
CDR3: CSVEIRRGLLGDTQYF

J: TRBJ2-7
V: TRBV6-5
CDR3: CASSSGGGDYEQYF

J: TRBJ2-5
V: TRBV4-1
CDR3: CASSQATSGSSQETQYF

J: TRBJ2-3
V: TRBV9
CDR3: CASTQTSGFTDTQYF

J: TRBJ2-1
V: TRBV27
CDR3: CASSPPPRGLAGGDDNEQFF

J: TRBJ2-2
V: TRBV30
CDR3: CAWRPFAGGPSGELFF

J: TRBJ1-2
V: TRBV20-1
CDR3: CSASTEGYTF

J: TRBJ2-5
V: TRBV5-1
CDR3: CASSPGLASRSQYF

J: TRBJ1-1
V: TRBV9
CDR3: CASSVTGGLYLTEAFF

J: TRBJ2-1
V: TRBV15
CDR3: CATSRDPTSYNEQFF

J: TRBJ2-7
V: TRBV9
CDR3: CASSVALGGTYEQYF